Below, 26 T cell receptor beta chains from the same sample are listed, as sequenced in a study of neoadjuvant anti-PD-1 for oral cavity cancer. The time point denotes: after neoadjuvant nivolumab, at surgical resection. Method: immunoSEQ multiplex PCR; TCRdb's copy keeps in-frame clones and lacks some. Here the sample spans about 37,000 clones, around 40% being singletons. The sample in question was tumor tissue, obtained after nivolumab (anti-PD-1) treatment. The origin of the receptors is a person aged 35-80 years with oral cavity squamous cell carcinoma.

This clone was counted between two and nine times. V and J are TRBV4-2 and TRBJ1-2; the D gene is possibly TRBD1 (5 bases). The CDR3 extends over 15 amino acids. Trimming stripped 1 base from V and 7 bases from J, with 16 bases between. The germline V gene has CDR1 LGHNA and CDR2 YNFKEQ. The CDR3 region is CASSQGSGTSVGYTF. The CDR3 DNA follows: TGTGCCAGCAGCCAAGGGTCGGGGACGTCGGTTGGCTACACCTTC.

By share, this clone counts as medium-sized. V is TRBV5-1 and J is TRBJ2-5; either TRBD1 or TRBD2 may fit D (5 bases each). The V and J ends lost 6 bases and 3 bases respectively, with 18 bases between them. Per the germline V gene, CDR1 is SGHRS and CDR2 is YFSETQ. The CDR3 consists of 15 residues. CDR3 sequence reads: CASNRRGAWEETQYF. The CDR3 DNA follows: TGCGCCAGCAACCGACGAGGGGCCTGGGAAGAGACCCAGTACTTC.

The chain couples TRBV5-1 to TRBJ1-1; 7 nucleotides match TRBD1. The CDR3 has 12 amino acids. Germline assignment: CDR1 SGHRS and CDR2 YFSETQ. V lost 2 bases and J lost 6; bases outside the gene matches: 1. The CDR3 DNA reads TGCGCCAGCAGCTTTGACAGGGCTGAAGCTTTCTTT. Protein: CASSFDRAEAFF.

This clone was picked up a small number of times. The chain couples TRBV5-5 to TRBJ2-6, with no clear D. The CDR3 sequence is 15 residues long. Germline lookup yields CDR1 SGHKS and CDR2 YYEKEE (reference sequence). V lost 4 bases and J 0 bases, leaving 8 bases between the germline ends. The CDR3: CASSPGVSGANVLTF. CDR3 nucleotide sequence: TGTGCCAGCAGCCCCGGAGTCTCTGGGGCCAACGTCCTGACTTTC.

This CDR3 reads CASRKAANYGYTF. The DNA for the CDR3 is TGTGCCAGCAGGAAAGCAGCTAACTATGGCTACACCTTC. The V call is TRBV28, the J call TRBJ1-2; D unclear. Germline-derived CDR1 and CDR2 are MDHEN and SYDVKM. The V end lost 6 bases, the J end lost 0 bases, and 8 bases lay between the germline ends. This CDR3 contains 13 residues.

This clone was counted a single time. The chain combines TRBV30 with TRBJ1-5; D gene ambiguous. The CDR3 covers 13 residues. The germline gives CDR1 GTSNPN, CDR2 SVGIG (reference sequence). Between the trimmed V and J ends, which lost 2 bases and 1 base, there was a span of 6 bases. CDR3: CAWSIGSNQPQHF. CDR3 bases: TGTGCCTGGAGTATAGGGAGCAATCAGCCCCAGCATTTT.

This rearrangement joins TRBV7-9 to TRBJ1-5; D gene ambiguous. Between the trimmed V and J ends, which lost 1 base and 2 bases, there was a span of 9 bases. CDR1 and CDR2 (germline): SEHNR, FQNEAQ (reference sequence). The CDR3 length is 15 residues. In nucleotides, the CDR3 is TGTGCCAGCAGCTTAGGCGACACCCGCAATCAGCCCCAGCATTTT. Its translation: CASSLGDTRNQPQHF.

By share of the sample, this clone is medium-sized (0.01 to 0.1%). The chain uses TRBV5-1 and TRBJ2-1; D unclear. This CDR3 has 15 amino acids. Germline CDR1 is SGHRS and CDR2 is YFSETQ. V gave up 0 bases and J gave up 0 bases, with 7 bases separating them. The CDR3 here is CASSLVGYSYNEQFF. The CDR3 bases are TGCGCCAGCAGCTTGGTAGGGTACTCCTACAATGAGCAGTTCTTC.

This clone showed up just a few times. The rearrangement uses TRBV19 and TRBJ1-2, with D unclear. The CDR3 loop spans 13 amino acids. V was clipped by 5 bases and J by 3 bases, with 10 bases between them. Germline CDR1 LNHDA, CDR2 SQIVND (reference sequence). The CDR3 sequence: CASSVQAHYGYTF. The CDR3 bases are TGTGCCAGTAGTGTCCAGGCCCACTATGGCTACACCTTC.

V and J are TRBV4-1 and TRBJ1-4; a weak D match, TRBD1 (5 bases). From germline, CDR1 is MGHRA and CDR2 YSYEKL. CDR3 size: 15 residues. The V end lost 5 bases, the J end lost 8 bases, and 18 bases lay between the germline ends. CDR3 protein: CASSKRTNLGEKLFF. The CDR3 DNA reads TGCGCCAGCAGCAAACGGACAAACCTTGGGGAAAAACTGTTTTTT.

This clone was seen many times. This sample includes further DNA sequences coding for the same CDR3. The rearrangement joins TRBV9 to TRBJ1-2; D remains unclear. Per germline, CDR1 SGDLS and CDR2 YYNGEE. V lost 2 bases to trimming and J lost 5 bases, with 10 bases between them. The CDR3 length is 13 residues. CDR3 loop: CASSVEDGYGYTF. CDR3 coding DNA: TGTGCCAGCAGCGTGGAAGACGGGTATGGCTACACCTTC.

Within the sample, this clone is medium-sized. The same CDR3 is also encoded by other DNA sequences in this sample. The rearrangement joins TRBV2 to TRBJ1-5; D remains ambiguous. V gave up 2 bases and J gave up 0 bases, with 8 bases separating them. The CDR3 runs 15 residues. Per germline, CDR1 SNHLY and CDR2 FYNNEI. The CDR3 DNA reads TGTGCCAGCAGTGAACCGGCGGGTAGCAATCAGCCCCAGCATTTT. As protein: CASSEPAGSNQPQHF. Complete variable domain (other parts from reference TRBV2 and TRBJ1-5): EPEVTQTPSHQVTQMGQEVILRCVPISNHLYFYWYRQILGQKVEFLVSFYNNEISEKSEIFDDQFSVERPDGSNFTLKIRSTKLEDSAMYFCASSEPAGSNQPQHFGDGTRLSIL.

The chain uses TRBV6-5 and TRBJ2-7; a weak D match, TRBD1 (5 bases). Germline assignment: CDR1 MNHEY and CDR2 SVGAGI. V was cut by 2 bases and J by 2 bases, with 10 bases left in between. The CDR3 is 14 amino acids. The CDR3 is CASSYAQGTYEQYF. The DNA for the CDR3 is TGTGCCAGCAGTTACGCGCAGGGAACCTACGAGCAGTACTTC.

Only one count was recorded for this clone. The chain carries TRBV30 and TRBJ1-4; no clear D gene. Trimming cost V 4 bases and J 12 bases, with 15 bases left between them. The CDR3 consists of 12 residues. CDR1 is GTSNPN, CDR2 SVGIG, per germline (reference sequence). The CDR3 nucleotides are TGTGCCTGGAACGGAGGTCCACGGGAACTGTTTTTT. Amino acid sequence: CAWNGGPRELFF.

The sample holds one count of this clone. The chain joins TRBV7-2 to TRBJ2-5; 9 positions agree with TRBD2. V shed 2 bases, J shed 5 bases, and the junction held 0 bases outside the gene matches. CDR1 is SGHTA, CDR2 FQGNSA, per germline. This CDR3 spans 13 amino acids. Here the CDR3 DNA reads TGTGCCAGCAGCTTAAGCGGGAGGGAGACCCAGTACTTC. It translates to CASSLSGRETQYF.

The rearrangement uses TRBV5-8 and TRBJ2-1; D ambiguous. This CDR3 contains 13 residues. The germline gives CDR1 SGHTS, CDR2 YDEGEE. Trimming stripped 0 bases from V and 5 bases from J, with 6 bases between. The CDR3 protein is CASSLVGNNEQFF. The CDR3 nucleotides read TGTGCCAGCAGCTTGGTTGGCAACAATGAGCAGTTCTTC. The full variable domain, its missing parts supplied by reference TRBV5-8 and TRBJ2-1, is EAGVTQSPTHLIKTRGQQATLRCSPISGHTSVYWYQQALGLGLQFLLWYDEGEERNRGNFPPRFSGRQFPNYSSELNVNALELEDSALYLCASSLVGNNEQFFGPGTRLTVL.

J is TRBJ1-2 and V is TRBV6-5; TRBD1 might be the D (5 bases). Germline lookup yields CDR1 MNHEY and CDR2 SVGAGI. The V end was cut by 9 bases, the J end by 3 bases, with 11 bases between. The CDR3 covers 12 residues. DNA for the CDR3: TGTGCCAGTGGGGGTCTAGACTATGGCTACACCTTC. This sequence encodes CASGGLDYGYTF.

This clone was found a few times. The chain couples TRBV5-1 to TRBJ1-2, with D possibly TRBD1 on 6 matching bases. V was pared by 6 bases and J by 6 bases, with 18 bases between. CDR3 length: 14 residues. Germline V lookup: CDR1 SGHRS, CDR2 YFSETQ. CDR3 sequence (DNA): TGCGCCAGCACCCCGTCCGCCACAGGGAATGGCTACACCTTC. Its translation is CASTPSATGNGYTF.

This clone was counted only a few times. The rearrangement joins TRBV5-1 to TRBJ2-7, with TRBD2 matching over 7 bases. In germline, CDR1 is SGHRS, CDR2 YFSETQ. Trimming took 0 bases from V and 2 from J; bases not matched to a gene: 5. The CDR3 spans 15 residues. CDR3 DNA: TGCGCCAGCAGCTTGGGGCCTAGCGGTCCCTACGAGCAGTACTTC. The encoded protein is CASSLGPSGPYEQYF.

The chain recombines TRBV11-2 with TRBJ1-1, with D unresolved. The CDR3 spans 14 residues. V lost 1 base and J lost 1, with 7 bases in between. Germline V gives CDR1 SGHAT, CDR2 FQNNGV. CDR3 sequence reads: CASSLVFGNTEAFF. CDR3 nucleotides: TGTGCCAGCAGCTTAGTGTTTGGGAACACTGAAGCTTTCTTT. Filled out from reference TRBV11-2 and TRBJ1-1, the complete variable domain reads EAGVAQSPRYKIIEKRQSVAFWCNPISGHATLYWYQQILGQGPKLLIQFQNNGVVDDSQLPKDRFSAERLKGVDSTLKIQPAKLEDSAVYLCASSLVFGNTEAFFGQGTRLTVV.

This chain connects TRBV5-1 to TRBJ1-2, with a weak D call TRBD1 (5 bases). CDR3 length: 15 residues. V was cut by 0 bases and J by 3 bases, with 12 bases left in between. In germline, CDR1 is SGHRS, CDR2 YFSETQ. The CDR3 DNA is TGCGCCAGCAGCTTGGGGCACGGGACCTACTATGGCTACACCTTC. Translated, it gives CASSLGHGTYYGYTF.

The chain joins TRBV7-9 to TRBJ1-1, with D unclear. The CDR3 contains 12 residues. Germline V gene data show CDR1 as SEHNR and CDR2 as FQNEAQ (reference sequence). V lost 5 bases to trimming and J lost 7 bases, with 11 bases between them. This CDR3 is CASSNAQLEAFF. Here the CDR3 DNA reads TGTGCCAGCAGCAACGCTCAGCTTGAAGCTTTCTTT.

V gene TRBV7-9 combines with J gene TRBJ1-5; tentatively, D is TRBD1 (5 bases). There are 16 residues in the CDR3. CDR1 and CDR2 from the germline V gene are SEHNR and FQNEAQ (reference sequence). V lost 1 base, J lost 9 bases, and 19 bases lay in between. The CDR3 reads CASSLGEGTVQGPQHF. CDR3 DNA sequence: TGTGCCAGCAGCTTAGGTGAGGGGACGGTCCAGGGGCCCCAGCATTTT.

The table lists this clone with many counts. The DNA of the CDR3 is TGTGCCAGCAGTGGGGGGGTGGGGATCTCCTACGAGCAGTACTTC. This sequence encodes CASSGGVGISYEQYF. This chain connects TRBV27 to TRBJ2-7; TRBD2 matches 7 bases. V was clipped by 5 bases and J by 0 bases; unmatched bases: 7. This CDR3 has 15 residues. Germline CDR1 and CDR2: MNHEY and SMNVEV (reference sequence).

This clone was recorded at least ten times. J is TRBJ1-1 and V is TRBV18, with a possible D match to TRBD1 (5 bases). Per germline, CDR1 KGHSH and CDR2 LQKENI. The CDR3 runs 15 residues. V lost 1 base, J lost 1 base, and 10 bases lay in between. The CDR3 region has the DNA TGTGCCAGCTCACCACGGGGGAGAGAGAACACTGAAGCTTTCTTT. This codes for CASSPRGRENTEAFF.

The sample holds a few counts of this clone. The chain recombines TRBV27 with TRBJ2-2; D gene ambiguous. With 4 bases removed from V and 3 bases from J, the gap between germline ends came to 3 bases. This CDR3 comprises 12 residues. The germline gives CDR1 MNHEY, CDR2 SMNVEV (reference sequence). CDR3 protein: CASSSHTGELFF. As DNA, the CDR3 is TGTGCCAGCAGTTCACACACCGGGGAGCTGTTTTTT.